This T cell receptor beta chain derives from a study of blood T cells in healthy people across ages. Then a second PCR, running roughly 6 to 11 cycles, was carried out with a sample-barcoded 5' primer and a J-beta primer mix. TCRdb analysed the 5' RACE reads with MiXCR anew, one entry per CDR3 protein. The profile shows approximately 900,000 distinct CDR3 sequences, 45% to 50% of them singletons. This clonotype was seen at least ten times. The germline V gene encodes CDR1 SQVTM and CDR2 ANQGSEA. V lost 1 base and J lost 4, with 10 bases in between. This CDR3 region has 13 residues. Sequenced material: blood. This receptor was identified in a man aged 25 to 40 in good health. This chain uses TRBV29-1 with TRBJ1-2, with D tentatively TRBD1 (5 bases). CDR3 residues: CSVEVTASYGYTF. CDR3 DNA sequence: TGCAGCGTTGAAGTGACAGCGAGCTATGGCTACACCTTC.